This T cell receptor beta chain emerged from a study of T cell changes during pregnancy in multiple sclerosis. Clones were sequenced by immunoSEQ multiplex PCR, and TCRdb holds only the in-frame ones, with some missing. The sample records roughly 83,000 clones, 90% to 95% being singletons. The sample was PBMCs, taken in the first trimester of pregnancy. The source is a female donor in good health, serving as a control in a pregnancy study. Some clones in this sample may be carry-over from other donors' samples.

The CDR3 sequence: CASSPGLVSNEQFF. CDR3 nucleotide sequence: TGTGCCAGCAGCCCGGGACTAGTATCCAATGAGCAGTTCTTC. This chain connects TRBV7-3 to TRBJ2-1, with TRBD2 matching 8 bases. The CDR3 is 14 residues long. The ends lost 5 bases at V and 6 bases at J; junction bases unmatched: 6. CDR1 and CDR2 (germline): SGHTA, FQGTGA.